This T cell receptor beta chain was found in a study of response to subunit inactivated influenza vaccine. With respect to this clonotype: What it recognizes is unknown.

CDR3 length equals 14 residues. V gave up 3 bases and J gave up 7 bases, with 15 bases separating them. General observations from the study: It was the authors' suggestion that each seasonal influenza vaccination recruits few new T cells.

TCRdb passed the RT-PCR reads through MiXCR, listing each CDR3 protein once. Of 800,000 or so distinct CDR3 sequences listed, about 20% are singletons. This rearrangement joins TRBV12-3 or TRBV12-4 to TRBJ1-2; TRBD1 might be the D (5 bases). This clonotype was obtained from a man aged 50 or older who received an inactivated influenza vaccine. Sequencing was performed on PBMCs from blood, taken 5 to 6 days after vaccination. DNA of the CDR3: TGTGCCAGCAGTTTGCAGGGAACTAGGTCTGGCTACACCTTC. This encodes CASSLQGTRSGYTF.